This T cell receptor beta chain comes out of a study of T cell repertoires in cytomegalovirus infection (dated by TCRdb to about 2019). With respect to the entire study: Donor HLA type was relevant to the analysis, as public TCR beta signatures indicated carriage of CMV infection together with the matching HLA type.

For sequencing, an Illumina HiSeq 1500 was employed. TCRdb redid the processing of the public reads, applying fastp at Q25 and MiXCR, and retained in-frame beta chains. One record per CDR3 amino acid sequence lists the most common genes and DNA. The sample yields about 130,000 distinct CDR3 sequences; about 24% were counted once. About 37% of the sample goes to the ten largest clones. What the study reported, not specific to this receptor: In both this cohort and an independent cohort of some 370 donors, the cumulative frequency of public TCR beta family members distinguished carriers of CMV infection plus the relevant HLA type. In the ex vivo response, HLA-C-restricted CMV-specific TCR beta clonotypes were dominant, and in two of eight donors the single most frequent clonotype came from this HLA-C-restricted group.

This clonotype was seen at least ten times. The antigen this receptor binds is unknown. No clone much larger than this one lies a single base away; base qualities are absent. The CDR3 measures 15 amino acids from cysteine to phenylalanine. The kept DNA is CDR3 alone, 45 bases in frame from the first base. From the germline V gene, CDR1 is SGHTA and CDR2 is FQGNSA. Trimming removed 5 bases from V and 5 bases from J; the gene matches leave 9 bases unexplained. This sequence was found in a human donor in good health (CMV status not recorded). Some clones in this sample may be carry-over from other donors' samples. Sequences were obtained from PBMCs, sequenced either directly or after in vitro stimulation (not recorded which). The rearranged segments are TRBV7-2 and TRBJ2-5, with 9 middle bases fitting TRBD2. For the CDR3, the sequence is CASSLKAGGMETQYF. In nucleotide form, the sequence is TGTGCCAGCAGCCTAAAAGCGGGAGGAATGGAGACCCAGTACTTC.